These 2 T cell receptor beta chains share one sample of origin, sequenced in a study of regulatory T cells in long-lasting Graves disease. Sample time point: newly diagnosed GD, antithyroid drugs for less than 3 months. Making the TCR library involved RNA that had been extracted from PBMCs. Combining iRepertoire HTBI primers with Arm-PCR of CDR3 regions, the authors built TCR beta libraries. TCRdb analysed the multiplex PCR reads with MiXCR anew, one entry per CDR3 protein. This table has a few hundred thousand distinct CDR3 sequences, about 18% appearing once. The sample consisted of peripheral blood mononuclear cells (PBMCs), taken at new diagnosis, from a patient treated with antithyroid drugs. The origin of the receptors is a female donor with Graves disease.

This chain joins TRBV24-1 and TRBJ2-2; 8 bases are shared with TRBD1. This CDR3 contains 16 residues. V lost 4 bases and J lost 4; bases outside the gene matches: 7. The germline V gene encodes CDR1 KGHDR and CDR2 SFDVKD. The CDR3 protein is CATSDPRQGTTGELFF. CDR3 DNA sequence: TGTGCCACCAGTGACCCCCGACAGGGGACCACCGGGGAGCTGTTTTTT.

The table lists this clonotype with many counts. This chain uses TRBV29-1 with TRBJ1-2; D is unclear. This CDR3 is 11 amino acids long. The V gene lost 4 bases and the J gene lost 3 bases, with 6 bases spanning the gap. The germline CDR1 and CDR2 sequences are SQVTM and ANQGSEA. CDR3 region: CSVARDYGYTF. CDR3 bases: TGCAGCGTTGCCCGGGACTATGGCTACACCTTC.